This TCR beta chain was sequenced during a study of cytomegalovirus exposure and HLA in healthy donors. Study at large: Earlier findings included roughly 100 million unique TCR beta sequences obtained from roughly 200 million T cells. Broader study findings: The majority of CMV-associated TCR beta chains were reported as apparently HLA-restricted in a later analysis.

V shed 9 bases and J 6 bases; nucleotides not matched to a gene: 17. Germline CDR1 reads LNHDA; CDR2 reads SQIVND (reference sequence). The CDR3 consists of 17 residues. Both 60 Vbeta primers and 13 Jbeta primers went into the PCR. Only in-frame clones appear in the TCRdb table, and some are missing; sequencing was by immunoSEQ multiplex PCR. The sample holds around 92,000 clones, 60% to 85% seen once. A remark on this clone: Its specificity is not known.

Healthy bone marrow donors formed the donor group. The TCR comes from a man aged 55 to 69 in good health and CMV-seropositive. Sequenced: PBMCs. The chain combines TRBV19 with TRBJ2-1, with 10 bases identical to TRBD2. Here the CDR3 DNA reads TGTGCCAGCCGAGCGGGGGGGCTCTCTGTAATAGGCAATGAGCAGTTCTTC. Its protein product is CASRAGGLSVIGNEQFF.